The 13 T cell receptor beta chains presented below share a single source sample, sequenced in a study of cytomegalovirus exposure and HLA in healthy donors. Use of 60 Vbeta and 13 Jbeta primers characterized the PCR. Sequencing used immunoSEQ multiplex PCR; TCRdb keeps in-frame clones, though not all of them. The data show roughly 140,000 clones, with roughly 80% seen just once and about 6.9% held by the top ten. The specimen sequenced was PBMCs. These receptors all stem from a woman in her 40s in good health and CMV-seropositive.

This chain uses TRBV18 with TRBJ1-1, with D unresolved. Germline V lookup: CDR1 KGHSH, CDR2 LQKENI. V was shortened by 1 base and J by 1 base, with 7 bases between the two germline ends. The CDR3 length is 14 residues. The CDR3 sequence is CASSPLPGNTEAFF. In DNA, the CDR3 is TGTGCCAGCTCACCACTGCCCGGGAACACTGAAGCTTTCTTT. The whole variable domain, remainder taken from reference TRBV18 and TRBJ1-1, is NAGVMQNPRHLVRRRGQEARLRCSPMKGHSHVYWYRQLPEEGLKFMVYLQKENIIDESGMPKERFSAEFPKEGPSILRIQQVVRGDSAAYFCASSPLPGNTEAFFGQGTRLTVV.

The rearrangement joins TRBV6-1 to TRBJ1-6; possible D gene TRBD1, 5 bases. The CDR3 loop spans 13 amino acids. Germline lookup yields CDR1 MNHNS and CDR2 SASEGT. Trimming took off 8 bases at V and 5 bases at J, with 10 bases between the two ends. CDR3 coding DNA: TGTGCCAGCGGGGGGGGGAATAATTCACCCCTCCACTTT. Its translation is CASGGGNNSPLHF.

The chain links TRBV19 to TRBJ1-1; 10 bases are shared with TRBD1. Germline CDR1 reads LNHDA; CDR2 reads SQIVND (reference sequence). This CDR3 is built from 16 residues. The trim removed 4 bases at V and 0 bases at J, leaving 5 bases unmatched. The CDR3 nucleotides are TGTGCCAGTAGTACCGGGACAGGGGTCCTGAACACTGAAGCTTTCTTT. Translating it yields CASSTGTGVLNTEAFF.

The chain combines TRBV2 with TRBJ2-5; D possibly corresponds to TRBD2 (7 bases). Germline values: CDR1 SNHLY, CDR2 FYNNEI. The CDR3 has 15 amino acids. Trimming took off 6 bases at V and 5 bases at J, with 19 bases between the two ends. In DNA, the CDR3 is TGTGCCAGCAGGCAAGAAGGGGGGGCCCGGGAGACCCAGTACTTC. Protein sequence: CASRQEGGARETQYF.

This rearrangement joins TRBV18 to TRBJ1-5, with TRBD1 identical over 7 bases. CDR3 size: 15 residues. Germline CDR1 is KGHSH and CDR2 is LQKENI. J lost 0 bases, V lost 4 bases, and 3 bases had no gene match. CDR3 sequence reads: CASSRGQPSNQPQHF. The CDR3, as DNA: TGTGCCAGCTCACGGGGACAGCCTAGCAATCAGCCCCAGCATTTT.

In DNA form, the CDR3 reads TGTGCCAGTAGTAGACAGGGCAACGGACCGAGGGATGAGCAGTTCTTC. The encoded protein is CASSRQGNGPRDEQFF. The chain combines TRBV19 with TRBJ2-1, with TRBD1 identical over 7 bases. Germline V CDR1 and CDR2: LNHDA, SQIVND (reference sequence). V was pared by 4 bases and J by 8 bases, with 14 bases of the junction left unmatched. This CDR3 has 16 residues.

The chain couples TRBV5-4 to TRBJ2-3; 9 bases fit TRBD2. This CDR3 has 16 amino acids. Germline V gene data show CDR1 as SGHNT and CDR2 as YYREEE (reference sequence). V lost 1 base to trimming and J lost 5 bases; unmatched junction nucleotides: 8. CDR3 residues: CASSLKVAGGQDTQYF. In nucleotides, the CDR3 is TGTGCCAGCAGCTTGAAGGTTGCGGGGGGGCAAGATACGCAGTATTTT.

The V and J genes are TRBV6-5 and TRBJ1-1, with D possibly TRBD1 on 5 matching bases. CDR1 and CDR2 (germline): MNHEY, SVGAGI. The V end lost 7 bases, the J end lost 5 bases, and 20 bases lay between the germline ends. The CDR3 is made up of 15 amino acids. The CDR3, as DNA: TGTGCCAGCACGGGCAGGGCGAGTGGAAGAACTGAAGCTTTCTTT. It specifies CASTGRASGRTEAFF.

This clone was seen just once. J is TRBJ1-2 and V is TRBV6-1; 7 nucleotides agree with TRBD1. CDR3 length: 14 amino acids. Germline lookup yields CDR1 MNHNS and CDR2 SASEGT. J gave up 6 bases and V 6 bases, and 10 bases lay outside the gene matches. As DNA, the CDR3 is TGTGCCAGCAGGACGGACGAAGGGGGCAATGGCTACACCTTC. As protein: CASRTDEGGNGYTF.

This chain links TRBV6-1 with TRBJ1-5; D not resolved. Germline assignment: CDR1 MNHNS and CDR2 SASEGT. The CDR3 length is 15 residues. V lost 2 bases to trimming and J lost 2 bases, with 10 bases between them. CDR3 nucleotide sequence: TGTGCCAGCAGTGAATTCGCGGGTGGCAATCAGCCCCAGCATTTT. As protein: CASSEFAGGNQPQHF.

Only one count was recorded for this clone. In DNA form, the CDR3 reads TGTGCCTGGAGCTTGACAGGGAAGGAGACCCAGTACTTC. Translating it yields CAWSLTGKETQYF. The chain employs TRBV30 and TRBJ2-5; 7 bases line up with TRBD1. The germline CDR1 and CDR2 sequences are GTSNPN and SVGIG (reference sequence). J lost 5 bases, V lost 3 bases, and 6 bases had no gene match. This CDR3 contains 13 residues.

This clone has more than one count but fewer than ten. The V gene is TRBV7-9, the J gene TRBJ2-2; D gene uncertain. The V end was cut by 1 base, the J end by 5 bases, with 8 bases between. Germline values: CDR1 SEHNR, CDR2 FQNEAQ (reference sequence). The CDR3 sequence is 14 residues long. The CDR3 DNA reads TGTGCCAGCAGCTTAGTGGGCAGGACCGGGGAGCTGTTTTTT. Its translation: CASSLVGRTGELFF.

CDR3 DNA sequence: TGTGCCATCCAGACAGGGACCACGTTTTATGGCTACACCTTC. Amino acid sequence: CAIQTGTTFYGYTF. The chain joins TRBV10-3 to TRBJ1-2, with 7 bases that match TRBD1. The V gene end was trimmed by 8 bases and the J gene end by 5 bases; junction bases not matched to a gene: 11. Germline V gives CDR1 ENHRY, CDR2 SYGVKD. The CDR3 contains 14 residues.